These T cell receptor beta chains were read from a single sample in a study of blood T cell repertoires in COVID-19. Using immunoSEQ multiplex PCR, the repertoire was profiled, and TCRdb retains in-frame clones only, with some absent. The sample holds 45,000 to 65,000 clones, over 75% seen once. The sequenced material came from peripheral blood. The receptors here all came from a woman at least 80 years old with COVID-19, enrolled during active disease. CDR3s include the opening cysteine and the closing phenylalanine or tryptophan. The D gene is left open where the match is weak. Size is omitted from some rows. Given values are once, few, many or a class for expanded clones.

v_call: TRBV5-1
clone_size: once
d_call: .
j_call: TRBJ1-2
cdr3_nt: TGCGCCAGCAGCTTGACAGGGACCTATGGCTACACCTTC
cdr3_aa: CASSLTGTYGYTF

v_call: TRBV6-1
clone_size: .
d_call: .
j_call: TRBJ2-1
cdr3_nt: TGTGCCAGCAGTGACATGTGGGCACCTTACAATGAGCAGTTCTTC
cdr3_aa: CASSDMWAPYNEQFF

v_call: TRBV5-5
clone_size: .
d_call: .
j_call: TRBJ2-7
cdr3_nt: TGTGCCAGCAGCCCCGACACGATCCGGCAATTGCGGGGCGGGAACTACGAGCAGTACTTC
cdr3_aa: CASSPDTIRQLRGGNYEQYF

v_call: TRBV19
clone_size: once
d_call: .
j_call: TRBJ2-1
cdr3_nt: TGTGCCAGTAGGGACAGCTACAATGAGCAGTTCTTC
cdr3_aa: CASRDSYNEQFF

v_call: TRBV5-8
clone_size: .
d_call: .
j_call: TRBJ2-7
cdr3_nt: TGTGCCAGCAGGATCTTATACAACACAGACAGCTACGAGCAGTACTTC
cdr3_aa: CASRILYNTDSYEQYF

v_call: TRBV12-3/TRBV12-4
clone_size: .
d_call: TRBD1
j_call: TRBJ2-7
cdr3_nt: TGTGCCAGCAGAGGGACAGGGGTCGAGCAGTACTTC
cdr3_aa: CASRGTGVEQYF

v_call: TRBV10-2
clone_size: .
d_call: TRBD2
j_call: TRBJ2-3
cdr3_nt: TGCGCCAGCATAAGTAGCGGGAGGGTGACAGATACGCAGTATTTT
cdr3_aa: CASISSGRVTDTQYF

v_call: TRBV7-7
clone_size: .
d_call: TRBD2
j_call: TRBJ2-2
cdr3_nt: TGTGCTAGCAGCTCCCGGGGAGCGGGGACTCCAGGGGAGCTGTTTTTT
cdr3_aa: CASSSRGAGTPGELFF

v_call: TRBV29-1
clone_size: .
d_call: .
j_call: TRBJ2-2
cdr3_nt: TGCAGCGCGGGGACGGGACATAACACCGGGGAGCTGTTTTTT
cdr3_aa: CSAGTGHNTGELFF

v_call: TRBV5-4
clone_size: .
d_call: TRBD1
j_call: TRBJ2-7
cdr3_nt: TGTGCCAGCAGCTTTCTTGGGCAGGGGGTATTCCACGAGCAGTACTTC
cdr3_aa: CASSFLGQGVFHEQYF

v_call: TRBV28
clone_size: .
d_call: TRBD1
j_call: TRBJ1-4
cdr3_nt: TGTGCCAGCAGTTTAGGAACAGGGGGGAGGGAAAAACTGTTTTTT
cdr3_aa: CASSLGTGGREKLFF

v_call: TRBV6-6
clone_size: .
d_call: .
j_call: TRBJ2-7
cdr3_nt: TGTGCCAGCGCAGGATACTACGAGCAGTACTTC
cdr3_aa: CASAGYYEQYF

v_call: TRBV28
clone_size: .
d_call: .
j_call: TRBJ1-6
cdr3_nt: TGTGCCAGCAGCCGACAGAGAAATTCACCCCTCCACTTT
cdr3_aa: CASSRQRNSPLHF

v_call: TRBV19
clone_size: .
d_call: .
j_call: TRBJ2-6
cdr3_nt: TGTGCCAGTAGTAGAGCACCTGGGGGCCTTACGGGGGCCAACGTCCTGACTTTC
cdr3_aa: CASSRAPGGLTGANVLTF

v_call: TRBV2
clone_size: .
d_call: TRBD2
j_call: TRBJ2-3
cdr3_nt: TGTGCCAGCCACTTTGCGCGGACTAGCGGGACCTGGCCTACGCAGTATTTT
cdr3_aa: CASHFARTSGTWPTQYF

v_call: TRBV6-1
clone_size: .
d_call: TRBD2
j_call: TRBJ2-1
cdr3_nt: TGTGCCAGCAGTGCCCCCGGGACTAGCGGGTACAATGAGCAGTTCTTC
cdr3_aa: CASSAPGTSGYNEQFF

v_call: TRBV28
clone_size: .
d_call: .
j_call: TRBJ2-7
cdr3_nt: TGTGCCAGCAGTTCGCCGGGACTGGGGACGTACGAGCAGTACTTC
cdr3_aa: CASSSPGLGTYEQYF

v_call: TRBV5-1
clone_size: once
d_call: .
j_call: TRBJ2-3
cdr3_nt: TGCGCCAGCAGCTCCGCCCCCCTAGCTAAGGCCGCAGATACGCAGTATTTT
cdr3_aa: CASSSAPLAKAADTQYF

v_call: TRBV6-5
clone_size: few
d_call: .
j_call: TRBJ2-3
cdr3_nt: TGTGCCAGCGATCGTATGAGGGATACGCAGTATTTT
cdr3_aa: CASDRMRDTQYF

v_call: TRBV5-5
clone_size: .
d_call: TRBD1
j_call: TRBJ2-1
cdr3_nt: TGTGCCAGCATCGGGACAGAATACAATGAGCAGTTCTTC
cdr3_aa: CASIGTEYNEQFF

v_call: TRBV6-5
clone_size: .
d_call: TRBD1
j_call: TRBJ2-7
cdr3_nt: TGTGCCAGCAGTTACAACAGGGGCTCCTCCTACGAGCAGTACTTC
cdr3_aa: CASSYNRGSSYEQYF

v_call: TRBV5-5
clone_size: medium-sized
d_call: .
j_call: TRBJ1-6
cdr3_nt: TGTGCCAGCAGCTGCGGGAATTCACCCCTCCACTTT
cdr3_aa: CASSCGNSPLHF

v_call: TRBV6-4
clone_size: .
d_call: .
j_call: TRBJ1-1
cdr3_nt: TGTGCCAGCAGTGACCAGGAAGACACTGAAGCTTTCTTT
cdr3_aa: CASSDQEDTEAFF

v_call: TRBV5-6
clone_size: .
d_call: .
j_call: TRBJ2-3
cdr3_nt: TGTGCCAGCAGCTTGGGGGCAGCGGAGAGCACAGATACGCAGTATTTT
cdr3_aa: CASSLGAAESTDTQYF

v_call: TRBV15
clone_size: few
d_call: TRBD2
j_call: TRBJ2-2
cdr3_nt: TGTGCCACCAGCAGAGACGGGGAGGGCGGGGAGCTGTTTTTT
cdr3_aa: CATSRDGEGGELFF

v_call: TRBV5-1
clone_size: .
d_call: TRBD2
j_call: TRBJ2-2
cdr3_nt: TGCGCCAGCAGCCCCCCTGGGATAGCGGGAGTCTCAACCGGGGAGCTGTTTTTT
cdr3_aa: CASSPPGIAGVSTGELFF

v_call: TRBV27
clone_size: .
d_call: TRBD1
j_call: TRBJ2-6
cdr3_nt: TGTGCCAGCAGTTTAACGGAGACAGGGGTGTCTGGGGCCAACGTCCTGACTTTC
cdr3_aa: CASSLTETGVSGANVLTF

v_call: TRBV29-1
clone_size: .
d_call: .
j_call: TRBJ2-1
cdr3_nt: TGCAGCGCTCTGGACAGCTTCGGCTACAATGAGCAGTTCTTC
cdr3_aa: CSALDSFGYNEQFF

v_call: TRBV27
clone_size: .
d_call: TRBD1
j_call: TRBJ1-6
cdr3_nt: TGTGCCAGCAGTACCCGAGGACAGGGGCCTAATTCACCCCTCCACTTT
cdr3_aa: CASSTRGQGPNSPLHF

v_call: TRBV2
clone_size: .
d_call: TRBD2
j_call: TRBJ2-5
cdr3_nt: TGTGCCAGCAGCCCCGATCCACTAGCGGGAGTCCAAGAGACCCAGTACTTC
cdr3_aa: CASSPDPLAGVQETQYF

v_call: TRBV7-9
clone_size: .
d_call: TRBD1
j_call: TRBJ2-1
cdr3_nt: TGTGCCAGCAGCACCGACAGGGGGCGTATCAATGAGCAGTTCTTC
cdr3_aa: CASSTDRGRINEQFF

v_call: TRBV6-6
clone_size: .
d_call: TRBD2
j_call: TRBJ2-2
cdr3_nt: TGTGCCAGCTTGGGTAGCGGGAGGCGGGGCACCGGGGAGCTGTTTTTT
cdr3_aa: CASLGSGRRGTGELFF

v_call: TRBV18
clone_size: few
d_call: .
j_call: TRBJ1-2
cdr3_nt: TGTGCCAGCTCACCCCAAATACAGGGCCGGTCAAACTATGGCTACACCTTC
cdr3_aa: CASSPQIQGRSNYGYTF

v_call: TRBV27
clone_size: .
d_call: .
j_call: TRBJ2-1
cdr3_nt: TGTGCCACCCTAGGGGGTGGGTTCCACAATGAGCAGTTCTTC
cdr3_aa: CATLGGGFHNEQFF

v_call: TRBV19
clone_size: .
d_call: .
j_call: TRBJ1-5
cdr3_nt: TGTGCCAGTTTGCCCCAGGGCTTCAATCAGCCCCAGCATTTT
cdr3_aa: CASLPQGFNQPQHF

v_call: TRBV11-2
clone_size: .
d_call: .
j_call: TRBJ2-2
cdr3_nt: TGTGCCAGCAGCTTATATCGGTCCGGGGAGCTGTTTTTT
cdr3_aa: CASSLYRSGELFF

v_call: TRBV28
clone_size: .
d_call: .
j_call: TRBJ1-3
cdr3_nt: TGTGCCAGCAATCACCGAGATGGAAACACCATATATTTT
cdr3_aa: CASNHRDGNTIYF

v_call: TRBV27
clone_size: .
d_call: TRBD2
j_call: TRBJ2-2
cdr3_nt: TGTGCCAGCAGACCCAGCGGGAGCGGTACCGGGGAGCTGTTTTTT
cdr3_aa: CASRPSGSGTGELFF

v_call: TRBV19
clone_size: .
d_call: .
j_call: TRBJ2-7
cdr3_nt: TGTGCCACCAAACCCCCCGGTTCGCGTAGCTCCTACGAGCAGTACTTC
cdr3_aa: CATKPPGSRSSYEQYF

v_call: TRBV14
clone_size: .
d_call: .
j_call: TRBJ2-1
cdr3_nt: TGTGCCAGCAGCCAAGGGGGACTGGTTCCCTACAATGAGCAGTTCTTC
cdr3_aa: CASSQGGLVPYNEQFF

v_call: TRBV30
clone_size: .
d_call: TRBD1
j_call: TRBJ1-1
cdr3_nt: TGTGCCTGGAACCCGAGGGACAGGAGGAACACTGAAGCTTTCTTT
cdr3_aa: CAWNPRDRRNTEAFF

v_call: TRBV11-2
clone_size: .
d_call: TRBD2
j_call: TRBJ2-7
cdr3_nt: TGTGCCAGCAGAGACCTGGCGGGGGTCTCCTACGAGCAGTACTTC
cdr3_aa: CASRDLAGVSYEQYF

v_call: TRBV4-1
clone_size: once
d_call: TRBD2
j_call: TRBJ2-7
cdr3_nt: TGCGCCAGCAGCCAGGGATCGGGAGGGTCCTACGAGCAGTACTTC
cdr3_aa: CASSQGSGGSYEQYF

v_call: TRBV2
clone_size: .
d_call: TRBD2
j_call: TRBJ2-7
cdr3_nt: TGTGCCAGCACGCGCCGAAAGGTAGCGGGAGGGTCCGAGTACGAGCAGTACTTC
cdr3_aa: CASTRRKVAGGSEYEQYF

v_call: TRBV25-1
clone_size: .
d_call: TRBD1
j_call: TRBJ1-1
cdr3_nt: TGTGCCAGCAAGGGACAGATGAACACTGAAGCTTTCTTT
cdr3_aa: CASKGQMNTEAFF

v_call: TRBV10-3
clone_size: once
d_call: TRBD2
j_call: TRBJ2-3
cdr3_nt: TGTGCCAGCGGACTAGCGGGCCGCACAGATACGCAGTATTTT
cdr3_aa: CASGLAGRTDTQYF

v_call: TRBV5-1
clone_size: .
d_call: .
j_call: TRBJ1-1
cdr3_nt: TGCGCCAGCAGCTCCGGGGGTATGAACACTGAAGCTTTCTTT
cdr3_aa: CASSSGGMNTEAFF

v_call: TRBV7-3
clone_size: .
d_call: TRBD2
j_call: TRBJ2-3
cdr3_nt: TGTGCCAGCAGCATATGGGCTAGCGGGAGGGTAGATACGCAGTATTTT
cdr3_aa: CASSIWASGRVDTQYF

v_call: TRBV19
clone_size: .
d_call: TRBD1
j_call: TRBJ2-5
cdr3_nt: TGTGCCAGTAGTTCCCGACAGGGGATAAGAGAGACCCAGTACTTC
cdr3_aa: CASSSRQGIRETQYF